One sample yielded the 26 T cell receptor beta chains listed below, sequenced in a study of regulatory and conventional T cells in RAG deficiency. Blood CD4+ CD25-low CD127-high conventional T cells supplied the genomic DNA template. Produced via immunoSEQ multiplex PCR; TCRdb's table is partial and in-frame only. The repertoire holds about 2,600 clones, about 80% seen once, with about 5% in the top ten. Input material: CD4+ effector T cells sorted from blood. These receptors were collected from a human donor with RAG deficiency presenting as severe combined immunodeficiency.

J is TRBJ2-7 and V is TRBV5-4, with D tentatively TRBD2 (6 bases). Germline V gene data show CDR1 as SGHNT and CDR2 as YYREEE (reference sequence). The CDR3 covers 15 residues. V was shortened by 0 bases and J by 3 bases, with 13 bases between the two germline ends. The CDR3 protein is CASSLDRSGVYEQYF. CDR3 in DNA: TGTGCCAGCAGCTTGGACAGGTCGGGGGTCTACGAGCAGTACTTC.

The DNA for the CDR3 is TGCGCCAGCAGCTTGGCCCTGACAGGCTCTGGAAACACCATATATTTT. Its translation is CASSLALTGSGNTIYF. This chain uses TRBV5-1 with TRBJ1-3; TRBD1 might be the D (6 bases). Per the germline V gene, CDR1 is SGHRS and CDR2 is YFSETQ. V was pared by 0 bases and J by 0 bases, with 10 bases between. The CDR3 sequence is 16 residues long.

The chain couples TRBV7-8 to TRBJ2-7, with D hard to call. Between the trimmed V and J ends, which lost 1 base and 3 bases, there was a span of 4 bases. CDR3 size: 12 residues. CDR1 is SGHVS, CDR2 FQNEAQ, per germline. The CDR3 DNA is TGTGCCAGCAGCTTAGGGGTCTACGAGCAGTACTTC. Residues: CASSLGVYEQYF.

This clone was seen only a few times. This sequence joins TRBV6-6 and TRBJ2-2, with 9 bases matching TRBD2. Germline CDR1 is MNHNY and CDR2 is SVGAGI (reference sequence). Unmatched junction bases numbered 2, after V lost 6 bases and J lost 0 bases. The CDR3 consists of 15 residues. The CDR3 here is CASRRLAANTGELFF. CDR3 nucleotides: TGTGCCAGCAGGAGACTAGCGGCGAACACCGGGGAGCTGTTTTTT.

This chain connects TRBV5-1 to TRBJ2-1; TRBD1 matches 10 bases. CDR1 and CDR2 (germline): SGHRS, YFSETQ. The ends lost 4 bases at V and 1 base at J; junction bases unmatched: 5. The CDR3 totals 16 residues. The CDR3: CASSAGTGASYNEQFF. Here the CDR3 DNA reads TGCGCCAGCAGCGCCGGGACAGGGGCATCCTACAATGAGCAGTTCTTC. Variable domain in full (rest from reference TRBV5-1 and TRBJ2-1): KAGVTQTPRYLIKTRGQQVTLSCSPISGHRSVSWYQQTPGQGLQFLFEYFSETQRNKGNFPGRFSGRQFSNSRSEMNVSTLELGDSALYLCASSAGTGASYNEQFFGPGTRLTVL.

With respect to this clone: Germline is not matched at one junction end, which may reflect a read error. Other nucleotide sequences from this sample produce the same CDR3. This chain links TRBV9 with TRBJ2-2; D is perhaps TRBD1 or TRBD2 (6 bases each). Looked up from germline, CDR1 is SGDLS and CDR2 is YYNGEE. The CDR3 loop spans 14 amino acids. CDR3 DNA: TGTGCCAGCAGCGTAGGAAGGGGGGTCGGGGAGCTGTTCTTT. Its translation: CASSVGRGVGELFF.

CDR3 DNA: TGTGCCAGTAGTTACGTCCTGGATCAGCCCCAGCATTTT. It encodes CASSYVLDQPQHF. The chain employs TRBV19 and TRBJ1-5, with no clear D. CDR3 length equals 13 residues. Trimming removed 5 bases from V and 5 bases from J, with 10 bases in between. Germline lookup yields CDR1 LNHDA and CDR2 SQIVND (reference sequence).

V usage is TRBV10-3 and J usage is TRBJ2-2; 8 bases line up with TRBD1. The CDR3 loop spans 18 amino acids. Trimming took 1 base from V and 4 from J; bases not matched to a gene: 11. Looked up from germline, CDR1 is ENHRY and CDR2 is SYGVKD. CDR3 in DNA: TGTGCCATCAGTGAGTGGAGGGCAGGGGGCGAGGGCACCGGGGAGCTGTTTTTT. Translating it yields CAISEWRAGGEGTGELFF.

In this sample, this clone turned up a few times. The chain employs TRBV7-2 and TRBJ2-7, with a weak D call TRBD1 (6 bases). Trimming pared 2 bases from V and 3 bases from J, leaving 11 bases between. CDR3 length: 14 amino acids. CDR1 SGHTA and CDR2 FQGNSA come from the germline V gene. The DNA for the CDR3 is TGTGCCAGCAGCTTATACGGCAGGGGCTACGAGCAGTACTTC. Amino acids: CASSLYGRGYEQYF. The full variable domain, with the rest looked up from reference TRBV7-2 and TRBJ2-7, is GAGVSQSPSNKVTEKGKDVELRCDPISGHTALYWYRQSLGQGLEFLIYFQGNSAPDKSGLPSDRFSAERTGGSVSTLTIQRTQQEDSAVYLCASSLYGRGYEQYFGPGTRLTVT.

This chain joins TRBV28 and TRBJ2-3; D gene uncertain. There are 17 residues in the CDR3. Deletions cut 1 base from V and 4 bases from J, with 18 bases between. Germline V lookup: CDR1 MDHEN, CDR2 SYDVKM. For the CDR3, the DNA is TGTGCCAGCAGTTTATACGGCGGTACCCCTGGCGCAGATACGCAGTATTTT. Translated, it gives CASSLYGGTPGADTQYF.

This rearrangement joins TRBV28 to TRBJ2-7; unclear D gene. Germline CDR1 is MDHEN and CDR2 is SYDVKM. Trimming removed 4 bases from V and 4 bases from J, with 8 bases in between. The CDR3 is 12 amino acids. Written as DNA, the CDR3 is TGTGCCAGCAGTTCCCTACATTACGAGCAGTACTTC. Translated: CASSSLHYEQYF. Using reference TRBV28 and TRBJ2-7 for the parts outside the CDR3, the full variable domain is DVKVTQSSRYLVKRTGEKVFLECVQDMDHENMFWYRQDPGLGLRLIYFSYDVKMKEKGDIPEGYSVSREKKERFSLILESASTNQTSMYLCASSSLHYEQYFGPGTRLTVT.

V and J are TRBV14 and TRBJ2-5, with 7 bases matching TRBD1. Losses at the gene ends were 0 bases for V and 2 bases for J; bases not matched to a gene: 6. The CDR3 sequence is 16 residues long. The germline CDR1 and CDR2 sequences are SGHDN and FVKESK. CDR3 region: CASSQDWGTVQETQYF. Written as DNA, the CDR3 is TGTGCCAGCAGCCAAGATTGGGGGACAGTTCAAGAGACCCAGTACTTC.

The chain combines TRBV27 with TRBJ2-7; D gene unclear. The germline V and J ends were trimmed by 1 base and 1 base, with 8 bases remaining between them. CDR1 is MNHEY and CDR2 is SMNVEV in the germline V gene (reference sequence). The CDR3 covers 14 residues. The CDR3 spells CASSLLYPSYEQYF. CDR3 sequence (DNA): TGTGCCAGCAGTTTATTGTATCCATCCTACGAGCAGTACTTC.

This chain links TRBV7-2 with TRBJ1-2, with 7 bases matching TRBD1. V lost 1 base, J lost 4 bases, and 9 bases stayed unmatched. The V gene's germline CDR1 is SGHTA and CDR2 FQGNSA. This CDR3 comprises 16 residues. CDR3 region: CASSLGGTVETYGYTF. As DNA, the CDR3 is TGTGCCAGCAGCTTAGGGGGGACAGTAGAGACCTATGGCTACACCTTC.

The chain joins TRBV4-2 to TRBJ1-2, with 9 bases fitting TRBD1. This CDR3 comprises 15 residues. Trimming at V came to 4 bases and at J to 4 bases, leaving 7 bases not matched to a gene. Germline CDR1 LGHNA, CDR2 YNFKEQ. This CDR3 reads CASSLPGQGVYGYTF. Here the CDR3 DNA reads TGTGCCAGCAGCCTTCCGGGACAGGGCGTCTATGGCTACACCTTC.

The chain couples TRBV20-1 to TRBJ1-4, with D hard to call. The CDR3 runs 11 residues. Trimming pared 4 bases from V and 13 bases from J, leaving 13 bases between. Germline loops: CDR1 DFQATT, CDR2 SNEGSKA (reference sequence). The CDR3 DNA reads as TGCAGTGCTAACACGGCGCCGAGACTGTTTTTT. It translates to CSANTAPRLFF.

This clone was counted once. The V gene is TRBV30, the J gene TRBJ2-3; a possible D gene is TRBD1 (6 bases). Trimming took 1 base from V and 4 from J, leaving 6 bases between them. Germline CDR1 GTSNPN, CDR2 SVGIG (reference sequence). This CDR3 has 12 residues. The CDR3 is CAWSAGADTQYF. CDR3 bases: TGTGCCTGGAGTGCAGGGGCAGATACGCAGTATTTT.

The rearrangement joins TRBV15 to TRBJ1-5; a weak D match, TRBD1 (6 bases). Trimming removed 3 bases at V and 5 bases at J, with 17 bases between. CDR3 length equals 16 residues. Germline values: CDR1 LNHNV, CDR2 YYDKDF (reference sequence). The CDR3 sequence is CATSSYNRATDQPQHF. Here the CDR3 DNA reads TGTGCCACCAGCAGTTACAACAGGGCCACTGATCAGCCCCAGCATTTT.

V gene TRBV20-1 combines with J gene TRBJ2-3; D is uncertain. Germline V gene sequence: CDR1 DFQATT, CDR2 SNEGSKA (reference sequence). The CDR3 covers 11 residues. The ends were cut back, 7 bases at V and 0 bases at J, with 5 bases in the middle. For the CDR3, the DNA is TGCAGTGAATACAGCACAGATACGCAGTATTTT. Protein sequence: CSEYSTDTQYF.

The chain recombines TRBV5-1 with TRBJ1-2, with 9 bases aligning to TRBD1. The CDR3 covers 13 residues. CDR1 is SGHRS and CDR2 is YFSETQ in the germline V gene. J gave up 7 bases and V 4 bases, and 5 bases lay outside the gene matches. The CDR3 nucleotides are TGCGCCAGCAGCCTCGGGACAGGGCCTGGCTACACCTTC. Its protein product is CASSLGTGPGYTF.

A single count supports this clone. The gene calls are TRBV2 and TRBJ2-5; D possibly corresponds to TRBD1 (6 bases). CDR3 length: 13 residues. Germline-derived CDR1 and CDR2 are SNHLY and FYNNEI. With 6 bases removed from V and 2 bases from J, the gap between germline ends came to 10 bases. CDR3 nucleotide sequence: TGTGCCAGCAGATGGACAGAGCAAGAGACCCAGTACTTC. This translates into CASRWTEQETQYF. The complete variable domain, with remaining parts taken from reference TRBV2 and TRBJ2-5, reads EPEVTQTPSHQVTQMGQEVILRCVPISNHLYFYWYRQILGQKVEFLVSFYNNEISEKSEIFDDQFSVERPDGSNFTLKIRSTKLEDSAMYFCASRWTEQETQYFGPGTRLLVL.

This chain joins TRBV18 and TRBJ2-1; D uncertain. Germline assignment: CDR1 KGHSH and CDR2 LQKENI. The CDR3 extends over 12 amino acids. V lost 1 base and J lost 13, with 11 bases in between. The DNA of the CDR3 is TGTGCCAGCTCACCACGAAGGGAATATCAGTTCTTC. Translated: CASSPRREYQFF.

The V gene is TRBV29-1, the J gene TRBJ2-3; 9 nucleotides line up with TRBD1. The V segment lost 6 bases and the J segment 4 bases; nucleotides outside the gene matches: 5. Per the germline V gene, CDR1 is SQVTM and CDR2 is ANQGSEA. CDR3 length: 13 amino acids. CDR3 DNA sequence: TGCAGCGTGGACAGGGGTCTCGCAGATACGCAGTATTTT. It specifies CSVDRGLADTQYF.

This chain connects TRBV7-3 to TRBJ2-2, with D uncertain. Germline CDR1 reads SGHTA; CDR2 reads FQGTGA. The CDR3 contains 13 residues. Deletions cut 5 bases from V and 2 bases from J, with 6 bases between. The CDR3 spells CASSTANTGELFF. The CDR3 DNA reads as TGTGCCAGCAGCACAGCAAACACCGGGGAGCTGTTTTTT. The full variable domain, in which reference TRBV7-3 and TRBJ2-2 provide the parts outside the CDR3, is GAGVSQTPSNKVTEKGKYVELRCDPISGHTALYWYRQSLGQGPEFLIYFQGTGAADDSGLPNDRFFAVRPEGSVSTLKIQRTERGDSAVYLCASSTANTGELFFGEGSRLTVL.

The chain carries TRBV28 and TRBJ1-4; D gene ambiguous. V was shortened by 6 bases and J by 4 bases, with 12 bases between the two germline ends. The V gene's germline CDR1 is MDHEN and CDR2 SYDVKM. The length of the CDR3 is 14 residues. This chain's CDR3 is CASRDWAYNEKLFF. CDR3 sequence (DNA): TGTGCCAGCAGGGACTGGGCTTATAATGAAAAACTGTTTTTT.

The chain carries TRBV4-3 and TRBJ2-2; 7 bases line up with TRBD1. Trimming cost V 5 bases and J 0 bases; bases outside gene matches: 3. The CDR3 has 15 residues. From germline, CDR1 is LGHNA and CDR2 YSLEER. For the CDR3, the DNA is TGCGCCAGCAGCGCGACAGGGACGAACACCGGGGAGCTGTTTTTT. Translating gives CASSATGTNTGELFF.